A selection of T cell receptor beta chains follows, all from one sample in a study of T cells after yellow fever vaccination. MiXCR, run by TCRdb on the 5' RACE reads, gives a single entry per CDR3 protein. The sample carries 300,000 or so distinct CDR3 sequences, 13% recorded once. Sample: CD4+ T cells sorted from PBMCs, taken 45 days after the yellow fever booster vaccination. Receptors were obtained from a man younger than 40 who received the YFV17D yellow fever vaccine. CDR3s include the opening cysteine and the closing phenylalanine or tryptophan. The D gene is left open where the match is weak. Clone size, where shown, is once, few, many, or a class for clones that have expanded.

j_call clone_size d_call v_call cdr3_aa cdr3_nt
TRBJ2-3 . TRBD2 TRBV19 CASSFRTSGMSDTQYF TGTGCCAGTAGTTTCCGGACTAGCGGGATGTCAGATACGCAGTATTTT
TRBJ2-3 . . TRBV15 CATSQIGTTDTQYF TGTGCCACCAGCCAGATTGGTACCACAGATACGCAGTATTTT
TRBJ2-1 . TRBD1 TRBV19 CASSARDSYNEQFF TGTGCCAGTAGTGCCCGGGACAGTTACAATGAGCAGTTCTTC
TRBJ2-5 few . TRBV6-6 CASSRDGRGTQYF TGTGCCAGCAGTAGGGACGGCCGGGGAACCCAGTACTTC
TRBJ2-7 many TRBD1 TRBV4-3 CASSQVHHRGKSYEQYF TGCGCCAGCAGCCAAGTTCACCACAGGGGAAAATCCTACGAGCAGTACTTC
TRBJ2-3 . TRBD2 TRBV5-1 CASSLVALGLAGVSDTQYF TGCGCCAGCAGCTTGGTTGCCCTGGGACTAGCGGGAGTGTCAGATACGCAGTATTTT
TRBJ1-3 . . TRBV6-1 CASHEGLYSGNTIYF TGTGCCAGCCACGAGGGGCTGTACTCTGGAAACACCATATATTTT
TRBJ2-5 . TRBD2 TRBV7-2 CASSLASGSWETQYF TGTGCCAGCAGCTTAGCTAGCGGGAGCTGGGAGACCCAGTACTTC
TRBJ2-3 . . TRBV3-1 CASSQAGTEGTDTQYF TGTGCCAGCAGCCAAGCTGGGACCGAGGGCACAGATACGCAGTATTTT
TRBJ2-5 few . TRBV5-1 CASRKRGSETQYF TGCGCCAGCAGGAAAAGGGGAAGCGAGACCCAGTACTTC
TRBJ2-7 many . TRBV28 CASEGSSYEQYF TGTGCCAGCGAGGGAAGCTCCTACGAGCAGTACTTC
TRBJ2-5 few TRBD2 TRBV3-1 CASSGTSRETQYF TGTGCCAGCAGCGGGACTAGCAGGGAGACCCAGTACTTC
TRBJ2-2 few . TRBV6-2/TRBV6-3 CASSGSANTGELFF TGTGCCAGCAGTGGGTCCGCGAACACCGGGGAGCTGTTTTTT
TRBJ1-1 few . TRBV6-5 CASSRQGTEAFF TGTGCCAGCAGTCGCCAAGGTACTGAAGCTTTCTTT
TRBJ2-3 . . TRBV30 CAWSLTGITDTQYF TGTGCCTGGAGTCTAACAGGGATCACAGATACGCAGTATTTT
TRBJ1-1 . . TRBV2 CASMPVVNTEAFF TGTGCCAGCATGCCGGTTGTGAACACTGAAGCTTTCTTT
TRBJ2-3 . . TRBV9 CASSQRRDHRGATQYF TGTGCCAGCAGCCAACGCCGGGACCACCGAGGGGCTACGCAGTATTTT
TRBJ2-1 few TRBD2 TRBV20-1 CSASPGTSGIGMNEQFF TGCAGTGCTTCTCCCGGGACTAGCGGAATCGGCATGAATGAGCAGTTCTTC
TRBJ2-7 few TRBD2 TRBV7-2 CASTNPSGGTYEQYF TGTGCCAGCACCAACCCTAGCGGGGGAACCTACGAGCAGTACTTC
TRBJ2-4 . . TRBV25-1 CASSETRIDKNIQYF TGTGCCAGCAGTGAGACCAGGATCGACAAAAACATTCAGTACTTC
TRBJ2-1 few . TRBV20-1 CSAPPPGRYNEQFF TGCAGTGCCCCCCCCCCTGGACGCTACAATGAGCAGTTCTTC
TRBJ2-7 few . TRBV7-2 CASSSSRVEQYF TGTGCCAGCAGCTCCTCCAGGGTGGAGCAGTACTTC
TRBJ2-1 few TRBD2 TRBV3-1 CASRGRLAGDEQFF TGTGCCTCCCGCGGAAGACTAGCGGGTGATGAGCAGTTCTTC
TRBJ2-1 . TRBD2 TRBV27 CASEVGSTSGRALSYNEQFF TGTGCCAGCGAGGTCGGTTCGACTAGCGGGAGGGCCCTTTCCTACAATGAGCAGTTCTTC
TRBJ2-7 many . TRBV20-1 CSATGRQISYEQYF TGCAGTGCTACCGGAAGACAGATTTCCTACGAGCAGTACTTC
TRBJ2-6 . . TRBV5-6 CASSNLQLSGANVLTF TGTGCCAGCAGCAATTTACAGCTCTCTGGAGCCAACGTCCTGACTTTC
TRBJ2-3 few TRBD2 TRBV10-1 CASLPRTSGTLGSRSDTQYF TGCGCCAGCCTTCCGAGGACTAGCGGGACCTTAGGGAGTCGGTCAGATACGCAGTATTTT
TRBJ2-3 many . TRBV20-1 CSARRLTDTQYF TGCAGTGCTAGGCGGTTGACAGATACGCAGTATTTT
TRBJ2-7 . TRBD1 TRBV5-4 CASSGDRGRFYEQYF TGTGCCAGCAGCGGCGACAGGGGGCGCTTCTACGAGCAGTACTTC
TRBJ2-5 few . TRBV29-1 CSVVKGPQETQYF TGCAGCGTTGTGAAGGGACCTCAAGAGACCCAGTACTTC
TRBJ2-5 . . TRBV28 CATERQYQETQYF TGTGCCACAGAAAGGCAGTACCAAGAGACCCAGTACTTC
TRBJ2-2 few TRBD2 TRBV12-3/TRBV12-4 CASSRRDYQDGELFF TGTGCCAGCAGTCGCCGGGACTATCAGGACGGGGAGCTGTTTTTT
TRBJ2-6 . . TRBV12-3/TRBV12-4 CASSLRTSGANVLTF TGTGCCAGCAGTTTGAGGACCTCTGGGGCCAACGTCCTGACTTTC
TRBJ2-5 . TRBD2 TRBV12-3/TRBV12-4 CASSPRAGIGTQYF TGTGCCAGCAGCCCTCGAGCGGGAATCGGGACCCAGTACTTC
TRBJ1-6 few TRBD1 TRBV7-2 CASSWGQLRDSPLHF TGTGCCAGCAGCTGGGGACAGTTGCGTGATTCACCCCTCCACTTT
TRBJ1-1 many . TRBV5-1 CASSLTAGSNTEAFF TGCGCCAGCAGCTTGACGGCAGGCTCGAACACTGAAGCTTTCTTT
TRBJ2-3 few . TRBV10-3 CAISAPDLHTDTQYF TGTGCCATCAGCGCCCCGGATCTCCACACAGATACGCAGTATTTT
TRBJ2-7 many TRBD1 TRBV5-1 CASSSRTGSDEQYF TGCGCCAGCAGCTCTAGGACAGGTTCGGACGAGCAGTACTTC
TRBJ2-5 few . TRBV7-2 CASRGVETQYF TGTGCCAGCAGGGGCGTGGAGACCCAGTACTTC
TRBJ2-3 . TRBD1 TRBV5-1 CASSLGPPGQGSDTQYF TGCGCCAGCAGCTTGGGGCCCCCGGGACAGGGTTCGGATACGCAGTATTTT
TRBJ2-7 few TRBD2 TRBV20-1 CSASRIAGGYEQYF TGCAGTGCTAGTCGGATAGCGGGAGGGTACGAGCAGTACTTC
TRBJ2-7 many TRBD2 TRBV7-2 CASSLTSGAYEQYF TGTGCCAGCAGCCTGACTAGCGGGGCCTACGAGCAGTACTTC
TRBJ1-1 many . TRBV20-1 CSARRGNTEAFF TGCAGTGCTAGGAGGGGGAACACTGAAGCTTTCTTT